Below, 17 T cell receptor beta chains from the same sample are listed, as sequenced in a study of T cells in Graves' hyperthyroidism and ophthalmopathy. The CDR3 regions of TCR beta were amplified from RNA transcripts. Researchers ran a first-round RT-PCR on the TCR CDR3 using the HTBI primer set. TCRdb ran MiXCR on the multiplex PCR reads and lists one entry per CDR3 protein. The profile shows 400,000 to 500,000 distinct CDR3 sequences, about 15% of them singletons. Sequencing was carried out using blood. The origin of the receptors is a woman aged 18-29 years with Graves' hyperthyroidism.

This clonotype was seen ten or more times. The V gene is TRBV10-2, the J gene TRBJ1-5, with a possible D match to TRBD1 (5 bases). The germline gives CDR1 WSHSY, CDR2 SAAADI. The CDR3 is 14 amino acids. V lost 0 bases and J lost 7, with 10 bases in between. The DNA of the CDR3 is TGCGCCAGCAGTGAGTCGGGGGTAGGGCAGCCCCAGCATTTT. This translates into CASSESGVGQPQHF.

Only a few counts were recorded for this clonotype. This rearrangement joins TRBV9 to TRBJ1-3, with D unclear. Trimming cost V 0 bases and J 4 bases, with 11 bases left between them. The germline V gene encodes CDR1 SGDLS and CDR2 YYNGEE. The CDR3 length is 15 residues. CDR3 sequence (DNA): TGTGCCAGCAGCGTAGTCGGCCAAGCGGGAAACACCATATATTTT. This codes for CASSVVGQAGNTIYF.

This clonotype has a count of ten or more. This chain joins TRBV24-1 and TRBJ1-2; D gene uncertain. The CDR3 runs to 14 residues. In germline, CDR1 is KGHDR, CDR2 SFDVKD. Trimming took 2 bases from V and 0 from J, leaving 6 bases between them. The CDR3 coding sequence is TGTGCCACCAGTGATTCCCTAGCTAACTATGGCTACACCTTC. Amino acids: CATSDSLANYGYTF.

This clonotype was recorded many times. The chain is built from TRBV10-3 and TRBJ1-5; a weak D match, TRBD1 (6 bases). Germline CDR1 and CDR2: ENHRY and SYGVKD. The CDR3 has 15 amino acids. The V end lost 0 bases, the J end lost 6 bases, and 12 bases lay between the germline ends. The DNA for the CDR3 is TGTGCCATCAGTGAGTCGAACAGGGATACTCAGCCCCAGCATTTT. This encodes CAISESNRDTQPQHF.

V is TRBV6-1 and J is TRBJ1-1; D gene ambiguous. Trimming cost V 4 bases and J 10 bases, with 13 bases left between them. Germline V CDR1 and CDR2: MNHNS, SASEGT. This CDR3 has 12 amino acids. The CDR3, as DNA: TGTGCCAGCAGTGCCGTCTCGCTAGGAGCTTTCTTT. Protein product: CASSAVSLGAFF.

Many counts were recorded for this clonotype. This chain links TRBV30 with TRBJ2-5; D is unclear. Germline V CDR1 and CDR2: GTSNPN, SVGIG (reference sequence). V was pared by 0 bases and J by 3 bases, with 14 bases between. This CDR3 is built from 15 residues. The CDR3 protein is CAWSVVLGEEETQYF. CDR3 nucleotides: TGTGCCTGGAGTGTAGTCCTAGGCGAAGAAGAGACCCAGTACTTC.

This clonotype was counted ten times or more. The chain uses TRBV9 and TRBJ2-2; TRBD2 might be the D (6 bases). Germline V gene lookup returns CDR1 SGDLS and CDR2 YYNGEE. V lost 1 base, J lost 3 bases, and 10 bases lay in between. CDR3 length: 15 residues. The CDR3 nucleotides are TGTGCCAGCAGCGTACCTAGCGTTGACACCGGGGAGCTGTTTTTT. Encoded protein: CASSVPSVDTGELFF.

This clonotype was counted many times. The chain couples TRBV4-2 to TRBJ2-7; D unresolved. V lost 0 bases to trimming and J lost 3 bases, with 9 bases between them. The CDR3 has 14 amino acids. Germline CDR1 LGHNA, CDR2 YNFKEQ. The CDR3 DNA reads as TGTGCCAGCAGCCAAGAAGGTCTCCTCTACGAGCAGTACTTC. Translating it yields CASSQEGLLYEQYF.

This clonotype showed up many times. The V and J genes are TRBV30 and TRBJ2-5; D unresolved. Germline V CDR1 and CDR2: GTSNPN, SVGIG (reference sequence). The CDR3 totals 13 residues. V shed 1 base and J shed 2 bases, with 8 bases lying between them. The CDR3: CAWSAGLQETQYF. The DNA for the CDR3 is TGTGCCTGGAGTGCTGGGCTGCAAGAGACCCAGTACTTC.

This clonotype was picked up a small number of times. The chain has TRBV5-5 and TRBJ1-2; a possible D gene is TRBD1 (5 bases). The CDR3 length is 15 residues. Trimming left V 0 bases short and J 7 bases short, with 16 bases between. Germline CDR1 is SGHKS and CDR2 is YYEKEE (reference sequence). CDR3 bases: TGTGCCAGCAGCTTGGCTCCCGGGAGGAGGGGTGGCTACACCTTC. Its translation is CASSLAPGRRGGYTF.

This clonotype has at least ten counts. CDR3 nucleotide sequence: TGTGCCAGCAGCCTCGGACAGGAAGGGAGAGAGACCCAGTACTTC. This encodes CASSLGQEGRETQYF. The rearrangement links TRBV3-1 to TRBJ2-5; TRBD1 agrees at 7 bases. The CDR3 length is 15 residues. Germline V gene data show CDR1 as LGHDT and CDR2 as YNNKEL (reference sequence). Unmatched junction bases numbered 9, after V lost 4 bases and J lost 4 bases.

This clonotype was recorded at least ten times. The chain employs TRBV10-2 and TRBJ2-7; D is unresolved. The CDR3 sequence is 11 residues long. V gave up 2 bases and J gave up 6 bases, with 5 bases separating them. Germline V gives CDR1 WSHSY, CDR2 SAAADI. The CDR3 here is CASSEVGEQYF. In DNA, the CDR3 is TGCGCCAGCAGTGAGGTGGGCGAGCAGTACTTC.

This clonotype showed up many times. This chain uses TRBV7-8 with TRBJ2-1; D assignment may be TRBD1 or TRBD2 (5 bases each). This CDR3 has 17 residues. V lost 0 bases to trimming and J lost 5 bases, with 17 bases between them. Germline V CDR1 and CDR2: SGHVS, FQNEAQ. CDR3 amino acids: CASSLAGTAWRNNEQFF. The CDR3 DNA reads as TGTGCCAGCAGCTTAGCCGGGACCGCCTGGCGGAACAATGAGCAGTTCTTC.

The chain carries TRBV19 and TRBJ1-1, with 7 bases aligning to TRBD1. The CDR3 is 16 amino acids. V was clipped by 5 bases and J by 3 bases; unmatched bases: 12. The germline V gene has CDR1 LNHDA and CDR2 SQIVND (reference sequence). The CDR3 coding sequence is TGTGCCAGTAGTCTCCAGGGGGGGCAGTTGGACACTGAAGCTTTCTTT. Protein sequence: CASSLQGGQLDTEAFF.

CDR3 nucleotides: TGTGCCAGTAGTATGGGGGGACCGCAACTGTTTTTT. This translates into CASSMGGPQLFF. The chain couples TRBV19 to TRBJ1-4; tentatively, D is TRBD1 (5 bases). Trimming pared 3 bases from V and 12 bases from J, leaving 11 bases between. Germline values: CDR1 LNHDA, CDR2 SQIVND (reference sequence). The length of the CDR3 is 12 residues.

This clonotype was found many times. V is TRBV7-9 and J is TRBJ2-1, with TRBD2 identical over 7 bases. Germline V gene sequence: CDR1 SEHNR, CDR2 FQNEAQ (reference sequence). The trim removed 5 bases at V and 1 base at J, leaving 8 bases unmatched. The CDR3 loop spans 16 amino acids. CDR3 nucleotides: TGTGCCAGCAGCCTACAGAGCGGGACTTCCTACAATGAGCAGTTCTTC. Amino acid sequence: CASSLQSGTSYNEQFF. Looking up the rest from reference TRBV7-9 and TRBJ2-1 gives the full variable domain: DTGVSQNPRHKITKRGQNVTFRCDPISEHNRLYWYRQTLGQGPEFLTYFQNEAQLEKSRLLSDRFSAERPKGSFSTLEIQRTEQGDSAMYLCASSLQSGTSYNEQFFGPGTRLTVL.

In its sample, this clonotype was seen many times. The chain uses TRBV7-2 and TRBJ1-5; maybe TRBD1 (5 bases). The V end was cut by 6 bases, the J end by 0 bases, with 15 bases between. Germline CDR1 reads SGHTA; CDR2 reads FQGNSA. This CDR3 has 16 residues. CDR3 DNA sequence: TGTGCCAGCAGGGATCCCCGGGACCTTAGCAATCAGCCCCAGCATTTT. Its protein product is CASRDPRDLSNQPQHF.